This T cell receptor (beta chain) originates from a study of regulatory T cells in long-lasting Graves disease. Broader study findings: Persistent disease samples used TRBV28, TRBJ1-2 and TRBJ2-5 preferentially.

Construction of the TCR beta libraries employed iRepertoire HTBI primers in conjunction with Arm-PCR of CDR3 regions. From the multiplex PCR reads, TCRdb called clonotypes with MiXCR, one entry per CDR3 protein. The table lists some 370,000 distinct CDR3 sequences, about 23% of them singletons. Time point of the sample: persistent/refractory GD, antithyroid drugs over 5 years with positive TRAb. PBMC-derived RNA was used for the TCR library. This CDR3 spans 14 amino acids. Trimming pared 5 bases from V and 0 bases from J, leaving 10 bases between. CDR1 is SNHLY and CDR2 is FYNNEI in the germline V gene. The table lists this clonotype with many counts. Antigen: not known.

Material: peripheral blood mononuclear cells (PBMCs), obtained when the disease was refractory, from a patient treated with antithyroid drugs. This TCR was sampled from a woman aged 40 to 50 with Graves disease. The chain joins TRBV2 to TRBJ1-1; D ambiguous. CDR3 residues: CASSLRVMNTEAFF. DNA for the CDR3: TGTGCCAGCAGTTTAAGGGTTATGAACACTGAAGCTTTCTTT.